This T cell receptor beta chain was retrieved from a study of control samples from healthy donors and cancer patients. The germline V gene encodes CDR1 SEHNR and CDR2 FQNEAQ (reference sequence). The CDR3 has 14 residues. V dropped 5 bases and J dropped 8 bases, with 16 bases sitting between them. Sequenced by immunoSEQ multiplex PCR; TCRdb stores in-frame clones only, minus some. The table lists about 250,000 clones, roughly 80% of them singletons. This chain connects TRBV7-9 to TRBJ1-5; the D gene is possibly TRBD1 (6 bases). The source material was PBMCs. This sequence was found in a woman aged 60 to 75 with lung cancer. Written as DNA, the CDR3 is TGTGCCAGCAGCGGAAACAGGGTACTTGAGCCCCAGCATTTT. This translates into CASSGNRVLEPQHF.